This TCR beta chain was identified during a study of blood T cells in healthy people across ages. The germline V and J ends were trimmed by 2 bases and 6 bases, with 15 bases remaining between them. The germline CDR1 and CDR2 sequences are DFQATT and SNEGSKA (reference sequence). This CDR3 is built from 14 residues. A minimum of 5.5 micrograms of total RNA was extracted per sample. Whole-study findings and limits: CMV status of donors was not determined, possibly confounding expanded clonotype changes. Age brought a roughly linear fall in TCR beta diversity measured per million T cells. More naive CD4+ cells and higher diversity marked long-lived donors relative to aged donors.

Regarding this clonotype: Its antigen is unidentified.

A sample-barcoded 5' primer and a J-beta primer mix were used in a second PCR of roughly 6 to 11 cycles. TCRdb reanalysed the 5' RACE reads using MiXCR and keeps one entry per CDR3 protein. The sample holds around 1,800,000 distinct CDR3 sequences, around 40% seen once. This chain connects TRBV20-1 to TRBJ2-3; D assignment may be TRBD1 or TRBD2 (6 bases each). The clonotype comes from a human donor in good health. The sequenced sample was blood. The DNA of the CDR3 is TGCAGTGCTAGACTCTGGGGGGCATCGGATACGCAGTATTTT. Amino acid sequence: CSARLWGASDTQYF.